This paragraph covers one T cell receptor (beta chain) sequence. Trimming took off 5 bases at V and 0 bases at J, with 5 bases between the two ends. The CDR3 spans 12 residues. Germline-derived CDR1 and CDR2 are GTSNPN and SVGIG (reference sequence). This record belongs to a study of blood T cell repertoires in COVID-19. On the study more broadly: Sites across the United States, Italy and Spain contributed samples from acute and convalescent COVID-19. From T cells, B-cell-depleted T cells, or PBMCs came the material, which was cDNA or gDNA.

In the authors' methods: The authors estimated nucleated cell counts from reference gene primer amplification. Libraries were prepared by immunoSEQ multiplex PCR; TCRdb keeps only in-frame clonotypes and omits some of them. V and J calls and clone size are copied from that table; D and trimming were computed from the DNA. The sample lists under 200,000 clones, 80% to 95% occurring once. What was sequenced was peripheral blood. The clonotype comes from a man in his forties or fifties with acute or convalescent COVID-19. The V and J genes are TRBV30 and TRBJ1-3, with D uncertain. The CDR3 region has the DNA TGTGCCTGGGGTAGCTCTGGAAACACCATATATTTT. Its protein is CAWGSSGNTIYF.